A selection of T cell receptor beta chains follows, all from one sample in a study of T cell responses to AZD1222 COVID-19 vaccine. Some clones are missing from TCRdb's copy, which holds only in-frame ones; the method was immunoSEQ multiplex PCR. This sample carries some 110,000 clones, 88% of them seen once, and the ten largest clones take about 4.7%. Sequencing used peripheral blood, obtained on day 0 of AZD1222 vaccination. These receptor sequences come from an adult in good health. CDR3s include the opening cysteine and the closing phenylalanine or tryptophan. The order of the fields is V gene, D gene, J gene, clone size, CDR3 DNA, CDR3 protein. D genes are given only for firm matches. Rows give clone size only sometimes, using once, few, many, or a class for an expanded clone.

TRBV7-8	NA	TRBJ2-1	NA	TGTGCCAGCAGCTTAGGGACGCTAGGTGAGCAGTTCTTC	CASSLGTLGEQFF
TRBV27	TRBD1	TRBJ2-3	NA	TGTGCCAGCAGTTTGAGATCCGGGACAGCTGTCCGCACAGATACGCAGTATTTT	CASSLRSGTAVRTDTQYF
TRBV7-9	NA	TRBJ2-2	NA	TGTGCCAGCAGCGTCTGGGAAATCGGGGAGCTGTTTTTT	CASSVWEIGELFF
TRBV2	NA	TRBJ2-7	NA	TGTGCCAGCAAGGGCCCGGCAATGCGCGAGCAGTACTTC	CASKGPAMREQYF
TRBV28	NA	TRBJ1-4	NA	TGTGCCAGCAGTTCGGCAGGGTCTAATGAAAAACTGTTTTTT	CASSSAGSNEKLFF
TRBV11-2	NA	TRBJ2-5	NA	TGTGCCAGCAGCTTAGCCGGATTGGGGGAGACCCAGTACTTC	CASSLAGLGETQYF
TRBV19	NA	TRBJ1-2	NA	TGTGCCAGTAGTATAGTCGGGTCTTCTAACTATGGCTACACCTTC	CASSIVGSSNYGYTF
TRBV6-1	TRBD1	TRBJ1-5	NA	TGTGCCAGCAGTGTCACAGGGGGCGCGGTCCATCAGCCCCAGCATTTT	CASSVTGGAVHQPQHF
TRBV7-9	TRBD2	TRBJ2-3	NA	TGTGCCAGCAGCCCGACTAGCGGGGAGTCAGATACGCAGTATTTT	CASSPTSGESDTQYF
TRBV6-5	TRBD1	TRBJ1-2	NA	TGTGCCAGCAGCGCTGGACAGGGAGGCTGGGGCTACACCTTC	CASSAGQGGWGYTF
TRBV27	TRBD1	TRBJ1-2	NA	TGTGCCAGCAGGGGGGGACAGACTCTTAACTATGGCTACACCTTC	CASRGGQTLNYGYTF
TRBV11-2	NA	TRBJ2-7	NA	TGTGCCAGCAGCTTAGATCGGTCCTACGAGCAGTACTTC	CASSLDRSYEQYF
TRBV15	NA	TRBJ1-2	NA	TGTGCCACCAGCAGAATGACAGGAGCTAACTATGGCTACACCTTC	CATSRMTGANYGYTF
TRBV29-1	TRBD2	TRBJ2-7	NA	TGCAGCGTTACGGGACTAGCACAAAACTACGAGCAGTACTTC	CSVTGLAQNYEQYF
TRBV25-1	NA	TRBJ2-1	NA	TGTGCCAGCAGTGAAGATAGAGCGGTCTCCTACAATGAGCAGTTCTTC	CASSEDRAVSYNEQFF
TRBV3-1/TRBV3-2	NA	TRBJ1-6	once	TGTGCCAGCAACATAGGGGTAAATTCACCCCTCCACTTT	CASNIGVNSPLHF
TRBV6-2/TRBV6-3	NA	TRBJ2-4	NA	TGTGCCAGCAGTTACCCCCAGGGGATAGCCAAAAACATTCAGTACTTC	CASSYPQGIAKNIQYF
TRBV27	TRBD1	TRBJ1-6	once	TGTGCCAGCAGCGTAATGGGGACAGGGCTTTCACCCCTCCACTTT	CASSVMGTGLSPLHF
TRBV3-1/TRBV3-2	TRBD1	TRBJ1-6	NA	TGTGCCAGCAGCCAGGCAATACAGGGGCCCAATTCACCCCTCCACTTT	CASSQAIQGPNSPLHF
TRBV19	TRBD1	TRBJ1-1	NA	TGTGCCAGTAGCATGACAGGGGAGAACACTGAAGCTTTCTTT	CASSMTGENTEAFF
TRBV25-1	TRBD1	TRBJ1-5	NA	TGTGCCAGCAGTGCGGGACAGGGGGGCGGTCAGCCCCAGCATTTT	CASSAGQGGGQPQHF
TRBV7-9	NA	TRBJ2-7	NA	TGTGCCAGCAGCTATCCCCGAGCGGAGCAGTACTTC	CASSYPRAEQYF
TRBV24-1	NA	TRBJ2-5	NA	TGTGCCACCAGTGAGGCGGGGAGACAAGAGACCCAGTACTTC	CATSEAGRQETQYF
TRBV27	TRBD2	TRBJ2-7	NA	TGTGCCAGCAGTTCTAGCGGGAGGCCCCCTTGGTACTTC	CASSSSGRPPWYF
TRBV18	NA	TRBJ1-3	NA	TGTGCCAGCTCACCCGCACCCTACTCTGGAAACACCATATATTTT	CASSPAPYSGNTIYF
TRBV5-4	NA	TRBJ2-1	NA	TGTGCCAGCAGCACCATGCTGGGGGCCTACAATGAGCAGTTCTTC	CASSTMLGAYNEQFF
TRBV5-6	TRBD1	TRBJ2-5	NA	TGTGCCAGCAGCTTGGAGACAGGGACCAGAGAGACCCAGTACTTC	CASSLETGTRETQYF
TRBV5-1	TRBD2	TRBJ2-3	NA	TGCGCCAGCGGTTCCGGGACTAGCGGGGCCACAGATACGCAGTATTTT	CASGSGTSGATDTQYF
TRBV28	NA	TRBJ2-7	NA	TGTGCCAGCAGCCGTTGGGACCTCTACGAGCAGTACTTC	CASSRWDLYEQYF
TRBV9	NA	TRBJ2-1	NA	TGTGCCAGCAGCGTCGGACAGAACTCCTTCTACAATGAGCAGTTCTTC	CASSVGQNSFYNEQFF
TRBV10-3	TRBD1	TRBJ1-4	NA	TGTGCCATCAGCTCACAGGGGCCGGGTGAAAAACTGTTTTTT	CAISSQGPGEKLFF
TRBV7-3	NA	TRBJ2-3	NA	TGTGCCAGCAGCTTACCGGGATTTAGCACAGATACGCAGTATTTT	CASSLPGFSTDTQYF
TRBV10-3	TRBD2	TRBJ2-1	once	TGTGCCATCAGTGGTTGGGCGGGAGAGGACAATGAGCAGTTCTTC	CAISGWAGEDNEQFF
TRBV18	NA	TRBJ1-1	NA	TGTGCCAGCTCACCACCGCGAGCAGGGGTGGACACTGAAGCTTTCTTT	CASSPPRAGVDTEAFF
TRBV2	NA	TRBJ1-2	NA	TGTGCCAGCAGTGAGGGGGGGTCGAGAAACTATGGCTACACCTTC	CASSEGGSRNYGYTF
TRBV15	NA	TRBJ1-3	once	TGTGCCACCAGCAGAGAGCGAGGTTCTGGAAACACCATATATTTT	CATSRERGSGNTIYF
TRBV5-1	NA	TRBJ1-1	NA	TGCGCCAGCAGCTTGGCCGGGGGTCCGGGCACTGAAGCTTTCTTT	CASSLAGGPGTEAFF
TRBV28	TRBD1	TRBJ1-5	NA	TGTGCCAGCAGTCCCTCGACAGGGGGAAATCAGCCCCAGCATTTT	CASSPSTGGNQPQHF
TRBV30	NA	TRBJ2-1	NA	TGTGCCTGGAAGGATCGAGGGGCCAATGAGCAGTTCTTC	CAWKDRGANEQFF
TRBV11-3	TRBD1	TRBJ2-7	NA	TGTGCCAGCAGGCGTCCCGGGGACAGCCTCTACGAGCAGTACTTC	CASRRPGDSLYEQYF
TRBV6-2/TRBV6-3	TRBD1	TRBJ1-5	NA	TGTGCCAGCAGTAGACAGGGAGGCGGCAATCAGCCCCAGCATTTT	CASSRQGGGNQPQHF
TRBV4-1	TRBD1	TRBJ1-1	NA	TGCGCCAGCAGCCTCCAGGGGGAGAAGAAGACTGAAGCTTTCTTT	CASSLQGEKKTEAFF
TRBV13	TRBD2	TRBJ2-7	NA	TGTGCCAGCAGCCCCGGGAGGGCCAGCTCCTACGAGCAGTACTTC	CASSPGRASSYEQYF
TRBV4-2	NA	TRBJ2-5	NA	TGTGCCAGCAGCCAAGACAGGGGAGAGACCCAGTACTTC	CASSQDRGETQYF
TRBV2	TRBD2	TRBJ2-5	NA	TGTGCCAGCAGTCGAGCCGGGACTAGCGTATATGAGACCCAGTACTTC	CASSRAGTSVYETQYF
TRBV21-1	NA	TRBJ1-4	NA	TGTGCCAGCAGCAAAGGTACAGGGTCCACTAATGAAAAACTGTTTTTT	CASSKGTGSTNEKLFF
TRBV2	NA	TRBJ1-1	NA	TGTGCCAGCAGCACACGCCTGGACACTGAAGCTTTCTTT	CASSTRLDTEAFF
TRBV7-2	TRBD1	TRBJ1-2	NA	TGTGCCAGCAGCCTCCTCCCCCGGGCAGGGGGTTTTGGCTACACCTTC	CASSLLPRAGGFGYTF